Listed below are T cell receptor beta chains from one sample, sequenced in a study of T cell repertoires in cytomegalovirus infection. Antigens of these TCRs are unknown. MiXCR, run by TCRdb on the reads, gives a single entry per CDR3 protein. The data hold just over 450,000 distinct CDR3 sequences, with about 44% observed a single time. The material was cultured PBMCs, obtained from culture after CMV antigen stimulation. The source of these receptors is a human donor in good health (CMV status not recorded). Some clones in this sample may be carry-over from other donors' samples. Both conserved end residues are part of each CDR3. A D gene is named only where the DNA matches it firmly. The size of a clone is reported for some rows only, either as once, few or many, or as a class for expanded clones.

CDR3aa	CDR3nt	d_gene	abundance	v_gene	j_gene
CASSFGGTRRDEQFF	TGTGCCAGCAGCTTTGGTGGGACTAGGAGGGATGAGCAGTTCTTC	TRBD2	-	TRBV5-3	TRBJ2-1
CASSLRSSGGETQYF	TGTGCCAGCAGCTTACGGTCCTCAGGGGGGGAGACCCAGTACTTC	-	few	TRBV11-2	TRBJ2-5
CASSSIDSYSGETQYF	TGTGCCAGCAGCTCCATCGACTCTTACTCGGGGGAGACCCAGTACTTC	-	few	TRBV7-8	TRBJ2-5
CASSRRWGKEQYF	TGTGCCAGCAGTAGAAGATGGGGAAAGGAGCAGTACTTC	-	once	TRBV27	TRBJ2-7
CASRRPGTAGGYTF	TGCGCCAGCAGGAGACCAGGGACAGCTGGTGGCTACACCTTC	TRBD1	few	TRBV4-1	TRBJ1-2
CASSLGGTSGTDTQYF	TGTGCCAGCAGCTTGGGGGGGACTAGCGGCACAGATACGCAGTATTTT	TRBD2	-	TRBV5-4	TRBJ2-3
CASSPRVWRSLVQDTGELFF	TGTGCCAGCAGCCCTCGGGTCTGGCGGTCCCTGGTTCAGGACACCGGGGAGCTGTTTTTT	-	-	TRBV11-2	TRBJ2-2
CASSPTGGPRGPQHF	TGTGCCAGCAGCCCAACAGGGGGCCCCCGGGGTCCCCAGCATTTT	TRBD1	few	TRBV7-2	TRBJ1-5
CASSLGTGSSYNEQFF	TGTGCCAGCAGCCTTGGGACGGGAAGCTCCTACAATGAGCAGTTCTTC	-	-	TRBV7-6	TRBJ2-1
CASSAYGQGDEKLFF	TGTGCCAGCAGCGCGTACGGACAGGGAGATGAAAAACTGTTTTTT	TRBD1	-	TRBV7-9	TRBJ1-4
CASSYGALLDPSYEQYF	TGTGCCAGCAGTTACGGGGCCTTACTAGATCCCTCCTACGAGCAGTACTTC	-	-	TRBV6-2/TRBV6-3	TRBJ2-7
CASSPPEGREAEYEQYF	TGTGCCAGCAGCCCCCCAGAAGGGCGGGAGGCGGAGTACGAGCAGTACTTC	TRBD2	few	TRBV7-9	TRBJ2-7
CASSREEGGAYNEQFF	TGCGCCAGCAGCCGCGAAGAAGGGGGGGCCTACAATGAGCAGTTCTTC	-	-	TRBV4-1	TRBJ2-1
CAWSPPSPFWPQHF	TGTGCCTGGAGTCCTCCCTCCCCCTTCTGGCCCCAGCATTTT	-	-	TRBV30	TRBJ1-5
CASSLVDGAYSPLHF	TGCGCCAGCAGCTTGGTAGACGGAGCTTATTCACCCCTCCACTTT	-	-	TRBV5-1	TRBJ1-6
CASSQYRAPDTQYF	TGCGCCAGCTCCCAATACCGGGCCCCAGATACGCAGTATTTT	-	-	TRBV5-1	TRBJ2-3
CASSGTSFGELFF	TGTGCCAGCAGCGGGACTAGCTTTGGGGAGCTGTTTTTT	TRBD2	few	TRBV6-2/TRBV6-3	TRBJ2-2
CASSQEMEQGDEQFF	TGCGCCAGCAGCCAAGAAATGGAACAGGGCGATGAGCAGTTCTTC	-	-	TRBV4-1	TRBJ2-1
CASSSHAGLLVEQFF	TGTGCCAGCAGTTCTCACGCGGGACTCCTGGTGGAGCAGTTCTTC	-	-	TRBV7-2	TRBJ2-1
CASSLGDRGDIQYF	TGTGCCAGCAGCTTAGGGGACAGGGGGGACATTCAGTACTTC	TRBD1	few	TRBV7-2	TRBJ2-4
CASSPPGGRDQPQHF	TGTGCCAGCTCACCACCGGGGGGACGGGATCAGCCCCAGCATTTT	-	-	TRBV18	TRBJ1-5
CASSPRSLIRSRGPNEQFF	TGTGCCAGCAGCCCACGGAGTTTGATTCGGAGTAGGGGGCCCAATGAGCAGTTCTTC	TRBD1	many	TRBV7-2	TRBJ2-1